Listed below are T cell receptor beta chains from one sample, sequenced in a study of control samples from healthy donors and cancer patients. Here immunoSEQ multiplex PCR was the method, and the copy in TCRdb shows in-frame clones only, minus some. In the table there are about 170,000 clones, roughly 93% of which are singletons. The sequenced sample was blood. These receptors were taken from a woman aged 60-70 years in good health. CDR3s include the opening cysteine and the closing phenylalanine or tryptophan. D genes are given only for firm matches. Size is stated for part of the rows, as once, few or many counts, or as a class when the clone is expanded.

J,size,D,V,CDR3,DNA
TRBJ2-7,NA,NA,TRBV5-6,CASSLEGSYEQYF,TGTGCCAGCAGCTTGGAAGGGTCCTACGAGCAGTACTTC
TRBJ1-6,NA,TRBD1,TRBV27,CASSALTGGGYNSPLHF,TGTGCCAGCAGTGCACTGACAGGGGGCGGTTATAATTCACCCCTCCACTTT
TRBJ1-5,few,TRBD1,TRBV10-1,CASSCQGGNQPQHF,TGCGCCAGCAGTTGCCAGGGGGGCAATCAGCCCCAGCATTTT
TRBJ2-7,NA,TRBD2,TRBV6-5,CASSYAERGLDEQYF,TGTGCCAGCAGTTACGCTGAGCGGGGGTTGGACGAGCAGTACTTC
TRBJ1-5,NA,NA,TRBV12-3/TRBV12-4,CASSLGFQPQHF,TGTGCCAGCAGTCTGGGATTTCAGCCCCAGCATTTT
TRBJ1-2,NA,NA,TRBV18,CASSPSRTAYGYTF,TGTGCCAGCTCACCATCCCGGACGGCCTATGGCTACACCTTC
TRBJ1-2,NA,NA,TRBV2,CASSEQGYYGYTF,TGTGCCAGCAGTGAACAGGGCTACTATGGCTACACCTTC
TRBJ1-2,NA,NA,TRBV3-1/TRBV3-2,CASSQDMGEYGYTF,TGTGCCAGCAGCCAAGATATGGGAGAATATGGCTACACCTTC
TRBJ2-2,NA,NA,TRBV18,CASSQDISPGELFF,TGTGCCAGCTCGCAGGACATCTCACCCGGGGAGCTGTTTTTT
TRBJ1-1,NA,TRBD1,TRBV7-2,CASSLTGANTEAFF,TGTGCCAGCAGCTTAACAGGGGCGAACACTGAAGCTTTCTTT
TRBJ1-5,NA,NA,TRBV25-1,CASSESRGEGQPQHF,TGTGCCAGCAGTGAATCTAGGGGGGAAGGTCAGCCCCAGCATTTT
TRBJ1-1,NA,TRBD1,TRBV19,CASSIWTGGRATEAFF,TGTGCCAGTAGTATCTGGACAGGAGGACGGGCCACTGAAGCTTTCTTT
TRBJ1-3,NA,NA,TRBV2,CASSEDRIGNTIYF,TGTGCCAGCAGTGAAGACAGGATCGGAAACACCATATATTTT
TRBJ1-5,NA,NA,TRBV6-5,CASSQGNQPQHF,TGTGCCAGCAGCCAGGGGAATCAGCCCCAGCATTTT
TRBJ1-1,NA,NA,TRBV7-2,CASSPPGGPSGTFF,TGTGCCAGCAGCCCCCCCGGAGGTCCAAGCGGGACTTTCTTT
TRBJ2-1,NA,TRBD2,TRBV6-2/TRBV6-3,CASSSSGGSYNEQFF,TGTGCCAGCAGCTCGAGCGGGGGTTCCTACAATGAGCAGTTCTTC
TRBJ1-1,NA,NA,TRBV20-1,CSASPPRDVRNTEAFF,TGCAGTGCTAGTCCCCCCAGGGACGTCAGGAACACTGAAGCTTTCTTT
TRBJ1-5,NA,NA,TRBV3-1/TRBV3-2,CASSQASGGNQPQHF,TGTGCCAGCAGCCAAGCCTCAGGGGGCAATCAGCCCCAGCATTTT
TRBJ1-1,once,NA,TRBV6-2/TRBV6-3,CASSDFYREGNTEAFF,TGTGCCAGCAGTGACTTTTACAGGGAAGGGAACACTGAAGCTTTCTTT
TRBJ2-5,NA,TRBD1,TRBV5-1,CASSQSTGGETQYF,TGCGCCAGCAGCCAAAGCACAGGGGGGGAGACCCAGTACTTC
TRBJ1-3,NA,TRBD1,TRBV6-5,CASSYSLQGDGNTIYF,TGTGCCAGCAGTTACTCCTTACAGGGGGACGGAAACACCATATATTTT
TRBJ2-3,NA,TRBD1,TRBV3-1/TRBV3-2,CASSHIRDRGRGTDTQYF,TGTGCCAGCAGCCACATCCGGGACAGGGGAAGGGGCACAGATACGCAGTATTTT
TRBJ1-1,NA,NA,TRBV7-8,CASSLGSRNTEAFF,TGTGCCAGCAGCTTAGGCTCGCGGAACACTGAAGCTTTCTTT
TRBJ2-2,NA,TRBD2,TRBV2,CASTIRELAGAGGTGELFF,TGTGCCAGCACCATAAGGGAACTAGCGGGGGCCGGCGGCACCGGGGAGCTGTTTTTT
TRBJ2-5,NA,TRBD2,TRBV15,CATSRASGGETQYF,TGTGCCACCAGCAGGGCTAGCGGGGGGGAGACCCAGTACTTC
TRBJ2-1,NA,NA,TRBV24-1,CATSDTFYGEQFF,TGTGCCACCAGTGATACCTTTTATGGTGAGCAGTTCTTC
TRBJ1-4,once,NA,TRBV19,CASSIEEEKLFF,TGTGCCAGTAGTATTGAGGAGGAAAAACTGTTTTTT
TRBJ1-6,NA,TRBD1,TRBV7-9,CASSLATGVGSPLHF,TGTGCCAGCAGCTTAGCGACAGGGGTGGGCTCACCCCTCCACTTT
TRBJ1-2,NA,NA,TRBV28,CASSSRTYGYTF,TGTGCCAGCAGTTCCCGTACCTATGGCTACACCTTC
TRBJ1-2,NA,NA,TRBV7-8,CASSLVDRRPPEGYTF,TGTGCCAGCAGCTTAGTCGACAGGAGGCCCCCTGAAGGCTACACCTTC
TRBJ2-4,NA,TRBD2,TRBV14,CASSQSRGGIQYF,TGTGCCAGCAGCCAATCGCGGGGGGGCATTCAGTACTTC
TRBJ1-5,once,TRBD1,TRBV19,CASSIVSRGLSNQPQHF,TGTGCCAGTAGTATAGTTTCCAGGGGGCTTAGCAATCAGCCCCAGCATTTT
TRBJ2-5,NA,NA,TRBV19,CASAPIGAGETQYF,TGTGCCAGTGCCCCGATCGGGGCAGGGGAGACCCAGTACTTC
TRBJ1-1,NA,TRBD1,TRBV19,CASSILRGPLMNTEAFF,TGTGCCAGTAGTATTCTCAGGGGGCCCTTAATGAACACTGAAGCTTTCTTT
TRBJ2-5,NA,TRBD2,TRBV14,CASSHGRGGQETQYF,TGTGCCAGCAGCCACGGGAGGGGCGGCCAAGAGACCCAGTACTTC
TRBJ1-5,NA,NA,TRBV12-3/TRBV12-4,CASSLGTLEPQHF,TGTGCCAGCAGTTTAGGGACTCTAGAGCCCCAGCATTTT
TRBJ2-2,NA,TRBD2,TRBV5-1,CAPTRGPGGTGELFF,TGCGCCCCCACCCGGGGGCCGGGGGGGACCGGGGAGCTGTTTTTT
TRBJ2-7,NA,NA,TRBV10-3,CAISDFRVSPYEQYF,TGTGCCATCAGTGATTTTCGGGTCAGCCCCTACGAGCAGTACTTC
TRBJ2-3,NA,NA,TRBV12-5,CASGLGRPTDTQYF,TGTGCTAGTGGACTCGGACGGCCCACAGATACGCAGTATTTT